The present TCR beta chain was sequenced within a study of T cells in Graves' hyperthyroidism and ophthalmopathy. Amplified regions were TCR beta CDR3 sequences from RNA transcripts. TCR CDR3 regions were first amplified by RT-PCR with HTBI primers. TCRdb reprocessed the multiplex PCR reads via MiXCR and lists one record per CDR3 protein. The sample consists of around 350,000 distinct CDR3 sequences, about 18% of them appearing once. In germline, CDR1 is GTSNPN, CDR2 SVGIG (reference sequence). V dropped 1 base and J dropped 0 bases, with 10 bases sitting between them. CDR3 length equals 14 residues. The TCR was taken from a woman in her thirties with Graves' hyperthyroidism that later progressed to Graves' ophthalmopathy. Sequenced material: blood. The V and J genes are TRBV30 and TRBJ2-7, with D possibly matching TRBD1 (6 bases). The CDR3 bases are TGTGCCTGGAGTGGTAAAGGGGGCTCCTACGAGCAGTACTTC. This gives the protein CAWSGKGGSYEQYF.